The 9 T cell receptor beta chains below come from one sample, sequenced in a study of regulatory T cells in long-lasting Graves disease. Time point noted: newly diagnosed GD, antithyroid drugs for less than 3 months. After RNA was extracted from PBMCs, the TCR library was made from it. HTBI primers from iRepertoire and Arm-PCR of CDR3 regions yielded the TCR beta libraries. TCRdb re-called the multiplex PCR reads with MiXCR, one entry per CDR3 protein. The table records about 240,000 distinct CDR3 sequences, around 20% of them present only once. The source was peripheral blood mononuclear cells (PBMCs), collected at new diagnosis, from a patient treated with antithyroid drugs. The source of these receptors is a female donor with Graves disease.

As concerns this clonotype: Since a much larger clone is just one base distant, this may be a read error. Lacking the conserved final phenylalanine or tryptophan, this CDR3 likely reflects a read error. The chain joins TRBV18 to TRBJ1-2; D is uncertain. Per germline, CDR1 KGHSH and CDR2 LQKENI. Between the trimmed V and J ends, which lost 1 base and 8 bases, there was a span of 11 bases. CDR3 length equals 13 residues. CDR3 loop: CASSPLSGGGYTS. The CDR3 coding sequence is TGTGCCAGCTCACCACTTTCCGGTGGCGGCTACACCTCC.

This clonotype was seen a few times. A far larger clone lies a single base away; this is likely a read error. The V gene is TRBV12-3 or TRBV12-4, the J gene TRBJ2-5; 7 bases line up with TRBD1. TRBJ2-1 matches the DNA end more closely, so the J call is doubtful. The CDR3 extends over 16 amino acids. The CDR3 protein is CANSPTTGESYNEQFF. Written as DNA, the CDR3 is TGTGCCAACAGTCCCACCACAGGGGAATCCTACAATGAGCAGTTCTTC.

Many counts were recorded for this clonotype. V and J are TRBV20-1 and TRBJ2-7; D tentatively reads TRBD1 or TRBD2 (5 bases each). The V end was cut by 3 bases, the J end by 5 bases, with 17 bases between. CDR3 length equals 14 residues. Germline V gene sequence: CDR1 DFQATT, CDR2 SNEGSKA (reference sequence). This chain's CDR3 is CSARNTGLSDEQYF. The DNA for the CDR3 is TGCAGTGCTAGGAACACAGGACTGTCCGACGAGCAGTACTTC.

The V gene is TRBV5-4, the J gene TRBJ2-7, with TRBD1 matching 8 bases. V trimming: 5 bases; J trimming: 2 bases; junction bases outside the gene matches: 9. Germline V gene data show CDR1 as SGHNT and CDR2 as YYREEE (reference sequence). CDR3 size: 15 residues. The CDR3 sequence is CASSSGQDLAYEQYF. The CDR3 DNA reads TGTGCCAGCAGTTCGGGACAGGACCTAGCCTACGAGCAGTACTTC.

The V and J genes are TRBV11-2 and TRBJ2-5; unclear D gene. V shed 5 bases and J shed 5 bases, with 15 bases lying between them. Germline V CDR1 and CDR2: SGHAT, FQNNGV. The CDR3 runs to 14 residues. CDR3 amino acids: CASSRFRNSETQYF. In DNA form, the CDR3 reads TGTGCCAGCAGCCGATTCCGTAATTCGGAGACCCAGTACTTC. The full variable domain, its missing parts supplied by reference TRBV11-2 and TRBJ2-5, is EAGVAQSPRYKIIEKRQSVAFWCNPISGHATLYWYQQILGQGPKLLIQFQNNGVVDDSQLPKDRFSAERLKGVDSTLKIQPAKLEDSAVYLCASSRFRNSETQYFGPGTRLLVL.

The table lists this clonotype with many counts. As DNA, the CDR3 is TGCGCCAGCAGCCAAGACGGGGGGGGCTCTGGCTACACCTTC. It translates to CASSQDGGGSGYTF. The rearrangement joins TRBV4-3 to TRBJ1-2, with a possible D match to TRBD1 (6 bases). The length of the CDR3 is 14 residues. Deletions cut 0 bases from V and 7 bases from J, with 12 bases between. Per the germline V gene, CDR1 is LGHNA and CDR2 is YSLEER.

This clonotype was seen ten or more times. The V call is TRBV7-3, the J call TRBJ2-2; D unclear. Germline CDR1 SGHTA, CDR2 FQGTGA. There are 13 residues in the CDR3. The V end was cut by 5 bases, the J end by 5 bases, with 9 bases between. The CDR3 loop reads CASSRTQTGELFF. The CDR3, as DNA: TGTGCCAGCAGCCGTACCCAGACCGGGGAGCTGTTTTTT.

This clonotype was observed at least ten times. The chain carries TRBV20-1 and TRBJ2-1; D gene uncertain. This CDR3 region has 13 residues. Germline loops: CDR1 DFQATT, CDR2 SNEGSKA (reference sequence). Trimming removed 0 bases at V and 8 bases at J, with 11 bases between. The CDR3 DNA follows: TGCAGTGCTAGAGAAGTTAGAAGCCATGAGCAGTTCTTC. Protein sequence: CSAREVRSHEQFF.

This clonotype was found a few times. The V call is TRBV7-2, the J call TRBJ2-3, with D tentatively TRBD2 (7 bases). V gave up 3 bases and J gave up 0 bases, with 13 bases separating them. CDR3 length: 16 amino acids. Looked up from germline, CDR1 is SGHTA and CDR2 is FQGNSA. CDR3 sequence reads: CASSLWGGGSTDTQYF. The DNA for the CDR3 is TGTGCCAGCAGCTTGTGGGGGGGCGGTAGCACAGATACGCAGTATTTT.